One and the same sample provided the 5 T cell receptor beta chains below, sequenced in a study of T cells in narcolepsy (dated by TCRdb to the late 2010s). To prepare the library, the immunoSEQ multiplex PCR assay was applied. The clones in this table, taken by TCRdb from immuneACCESS, are in-frame only. Not every clone is retained; where verified, under half of the shortfall comes from an unresolved V gene, and the cause of the rest is unknown. The sample table records approximately 30,000 clones; more than 75% of these occur just once. The top ten constitute roughly 1.1% of the sample. Specimen: CD45RA- memory CD4+ T cells from PBMCs. What this sample's cell subset or site label stands for: memory T cells sorted ex vivo from peripheral blood. These receptors all stem from a human donor with narcolepsy.

The rearrangement joins TRBV7-2 to TRBJ1-5; D call uncertain. CDR1 is SGHTA, CDR2 FQGNSA, per germline. V was pared by 1 base and J by 8 bases, with 9 bases between. The CDR3 length is 13 residues. CDR3 coding DNA: TGTGCCAGCAGCTTAGGTGCGGCAGAGCCCCAGCATTTT. Encoded protein: CASSLGAAEPQHF.

This chain joins TRBV28 and TRBJ1-2; 7 bases fit TRBD1. V trimming: 4 bases; J trimming: 4 bases; junction bases outside the gene matches: 9. Germline loops: CDR1 MDHEN, CDR2 SYDVKM. This CDR3 region has 15 residues. This CDR3 is CASSSPHRDSYGYTF. The CDR3 nucleotides are TGTGCCAGCAGTTCACCCCACCGGGACAGCTATGGCTACACCTTC.

V is TRBV6-5 and J is TRBJ2-6; D not resolved. Between the trimmed V and J ends, which lost 6 bases and 2 bases, there was a span of 11 bases. The germline CDR1 and CDR2 sequences are MNHEY and SVGAGI. CDR3 size: 15 residues. CDR3 nucleotides: TGTGCCAGCAGGGCCTTAGGCACTGGGGCCAACGTCCTGACTTTC. It translates to CASRALGTGANVLTF.

This chain connects TRBV5-4 to TRBJ2-3; 7 nucleotides agree with TRBD2. Germline V CDR1 and CDR2: SGHNT, YYREEE (reference sequence). CDR3 length equals 15 residues. J was trimmed by 0 bases and V by 5 bases; bases with no gene match: 6. CDR3 in amino acids: CASRLGTTSTDTQYF. CDR3 DNA sequence: TGTGCCAGCAGGCTAGGGACTACCAGCACAGATACGCAGTATTTT.

The chain joins TRBV18 to TRBJ2-2, with TRBD2 matching over 12 bases. Germline V gives CDR1 KGHSH, CDR2 LQKENI. This CDR3 region has 18 residues. Trimming cost V 1 base and J 3 bases; bases outside gene matches: 6. The CDR3 spells CASSPRELAGGYTGELFF. The CDR3 bases are TGTGCCAGCTCACCACGTGAACTAGCGGGGGGATACACCGGGGAGCTGTTTTTT.